This TCR beta chain is drawn from a study of shared clonotypes between healthy human individuals. Study-wide results and caveats: Large depth notwithstanding, sorted-subset sequencing proved incomplete by rarefaction.

There are 16 residues in the CDR3. The V gene end was trimmed by 7 bases and the J gene end by 2 bases; junction bases not matched to a gene: 13. Looked up from germline, CDR1 is LNHDA and CDR2 is SQIVND (reference sequence). A word on this clone: Its antigen is undetermined.

The sorted-subset replicate PCRs were given 150 to 200 ng DNA, which is tens of thousands of T cell genomes. Sequenced by immunoSEQ multiplex PCR; TCRdb stores in-frame clones only, minus some. The profile shows approximately 2,000,000 clones, just over 90% of them singletons. Terminally differentiated effector memory CD45RA+ cells were left out of the naive CD8 fraction, which was CD45RO-negative and positively selected for CCR7. This clonotype was obtained from a man younger than 35 in good health. Some clones in this sample may be carry-over from other donors' samples. Sequences were obtained from naive CD8+ T cells from PBMCs. The chain employs TRBV19 and TRBJ1-1; TRBD1 matches at 7 bases. CDR3 residues: CASMVWDSQKNTEAFF. The DNA for the CDR3 is TGTGCCAGTATGGTATGGGACAGCCAAAAAAACACTGAAGCTTTCTTT.